This T cell receptor (beta chain) came from a study of T cell responses to AZD1222 COVID-19 vaccine. Libraries were prepared by immunoSEQ multiplex PCR; TCRdb keeps only in-frame clonotypes and omits some of them. The repertoire holds 130,000 or so clones, about 91% seen once, with 1.5% to 2% in the top ten. The V gene's germline CDR1 is SGHTA and CDR2 FQGTGA. After removal of 6 bases from V and 1 base from J, the junction contained 3 bases not matched to a gene. The CDR3 has 15 residues. The chain joins TRBV7-3 to TRBJ2-2; 9 nucleotides match TRBD1. Specimen: peripheral blood, collected 28 days after the second AZD1222 dose. This sequence was found in an adult who received the AZD1222 COVID-19 vaccine. The CDR3 DNA reads as TGTGCCAGCAGTCGGACAGGGGAGAACACCGGGGAGCTGTTTTTT. Its translation is CASSRTGENTGELFF.